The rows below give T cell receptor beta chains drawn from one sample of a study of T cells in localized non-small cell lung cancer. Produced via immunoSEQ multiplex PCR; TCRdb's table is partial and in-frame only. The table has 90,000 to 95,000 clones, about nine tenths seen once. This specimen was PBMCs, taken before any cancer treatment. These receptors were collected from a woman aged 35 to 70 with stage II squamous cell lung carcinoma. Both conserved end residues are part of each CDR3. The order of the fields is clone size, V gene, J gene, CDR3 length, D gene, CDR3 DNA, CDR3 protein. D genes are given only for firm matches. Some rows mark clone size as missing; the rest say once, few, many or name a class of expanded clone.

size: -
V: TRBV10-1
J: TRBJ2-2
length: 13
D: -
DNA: TGCGCCAGCAAGGGACATAACACCGGGGAGCTGTTTTTT
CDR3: CASKGHNTGELFF

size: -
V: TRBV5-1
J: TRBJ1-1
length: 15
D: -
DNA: TGCGCCAGCAGCTTGGGCGGTCCCCAGAACACTGAAGCTTTCTTT
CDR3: CASSLGGPQNTEAFF

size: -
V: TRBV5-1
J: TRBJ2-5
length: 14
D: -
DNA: TGCGCCAGCAGCGATAGGGGCAGTAAGGAGACCCAGTACTTC
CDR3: CASSDRGSKETQYF

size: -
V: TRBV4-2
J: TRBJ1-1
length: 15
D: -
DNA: TGTGCCAGCAGCTTGAGAGGCCCGGGAGGCACTGAAGCTTTCTTT
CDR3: CASSLRGPGGTEAFF

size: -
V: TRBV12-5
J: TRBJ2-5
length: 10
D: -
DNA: TGCGATCCGCCTCAAGAGACCCAGTACTTC
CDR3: CDPPQETQYF

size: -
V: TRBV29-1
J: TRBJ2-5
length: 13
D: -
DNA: TGCAGCGTTGAAGACGGTGGAAGGGAGACCCAGTACTTC
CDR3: CSVEDGGRETQYF

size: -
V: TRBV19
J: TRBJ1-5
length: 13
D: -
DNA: TGTGCCAGTCGTCCGGCCTCGATTCAGCCCCAGCATTTT
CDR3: CASRPASIQPQHF

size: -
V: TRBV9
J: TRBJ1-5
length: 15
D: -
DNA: TGTGCCAGCAGCCTCGGGACTAATGGCAATCAGCCCCAGCATTTT
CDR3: CASSLGTNGNQPQHF

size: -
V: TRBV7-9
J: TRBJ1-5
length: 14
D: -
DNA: TGTGCCAGCAGCTTGGAAGGGGGTGGTCAGCCCCAGCATTTT
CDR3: CASSLEGGGQPQHF

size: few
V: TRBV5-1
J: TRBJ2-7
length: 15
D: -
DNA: TGCGCCAGCAGCTTGGCAGGGAGTCCCCCCTACGAGCAGTACTTC
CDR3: CASSLAGSPPYEQYF

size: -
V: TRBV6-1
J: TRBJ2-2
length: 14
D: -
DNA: TGTGCCAGCAGGAGAGTTGCGAACACCGGGGAGCTGTTTTTT
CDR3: CASRRVANTGELFF

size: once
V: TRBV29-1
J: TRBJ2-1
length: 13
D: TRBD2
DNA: TGCAGCCTGATGCTAGCGGGAATCAATGAGCAGTTCTTC
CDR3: CSLMLAGINEQFF